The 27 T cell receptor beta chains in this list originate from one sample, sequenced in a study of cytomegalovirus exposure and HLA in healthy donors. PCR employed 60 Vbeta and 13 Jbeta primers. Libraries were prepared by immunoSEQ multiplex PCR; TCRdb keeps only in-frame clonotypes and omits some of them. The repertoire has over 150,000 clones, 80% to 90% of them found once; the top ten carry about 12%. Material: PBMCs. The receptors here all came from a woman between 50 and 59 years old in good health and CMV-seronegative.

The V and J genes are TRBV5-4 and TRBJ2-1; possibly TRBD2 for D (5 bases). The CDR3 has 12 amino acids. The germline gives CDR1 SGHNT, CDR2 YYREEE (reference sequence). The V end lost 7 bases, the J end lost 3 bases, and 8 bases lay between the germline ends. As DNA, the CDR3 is TGTGCCAGCGGGAGCCACTACAATGAGCAGTTCTTC. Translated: CASGSHYNEQFF.

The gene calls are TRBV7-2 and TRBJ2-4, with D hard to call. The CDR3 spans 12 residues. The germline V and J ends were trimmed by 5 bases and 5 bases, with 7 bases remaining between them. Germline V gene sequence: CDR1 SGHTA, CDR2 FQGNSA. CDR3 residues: CASSPLENIQYF. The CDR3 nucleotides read TGTGCCAGCAGCCCCCTCGAAAACATTCAGTACTTC.

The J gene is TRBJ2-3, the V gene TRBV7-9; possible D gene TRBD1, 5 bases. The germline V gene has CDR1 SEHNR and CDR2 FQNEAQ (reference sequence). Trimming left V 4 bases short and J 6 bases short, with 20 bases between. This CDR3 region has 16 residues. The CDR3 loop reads CASSSDQGARGDTQYF. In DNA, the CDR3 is TGTGCCAGCAGCTCAGACCAGGGCGCTCGTGGCGATACGCAGTATTTT.

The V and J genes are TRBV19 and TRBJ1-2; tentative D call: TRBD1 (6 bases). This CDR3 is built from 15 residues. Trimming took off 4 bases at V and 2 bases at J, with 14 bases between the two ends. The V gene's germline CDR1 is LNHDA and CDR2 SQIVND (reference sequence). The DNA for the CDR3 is TGTGCCAGTAGTACCCAGGACAGAATCAACTATGGCTACACCTTC. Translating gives CASSTQDRINYGYTF.

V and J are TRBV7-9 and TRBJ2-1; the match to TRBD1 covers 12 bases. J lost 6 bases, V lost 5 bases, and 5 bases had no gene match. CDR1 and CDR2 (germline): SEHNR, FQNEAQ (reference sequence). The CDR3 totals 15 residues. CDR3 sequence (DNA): TGTGCCAGCAGCCCTCGGGACAGGGGGCTCAATGAGCAGTTCTTC. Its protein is CASSPRDRGLNEQFF.

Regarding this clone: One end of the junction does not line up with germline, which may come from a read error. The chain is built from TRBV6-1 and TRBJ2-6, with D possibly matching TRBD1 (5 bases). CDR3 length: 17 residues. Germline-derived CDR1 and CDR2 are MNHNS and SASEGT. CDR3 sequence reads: CASSKAQGIPGANVLTF. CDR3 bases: TGTGCCAGCAGTAAAGCTCAGGGAATTCCTGGGGCCAACGTCCTGACTTTC.

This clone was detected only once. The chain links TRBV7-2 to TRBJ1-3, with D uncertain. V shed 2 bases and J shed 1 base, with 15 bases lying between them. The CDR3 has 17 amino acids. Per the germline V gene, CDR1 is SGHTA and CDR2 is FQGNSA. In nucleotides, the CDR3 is TGTGCCAGCAGCTTAAATTTCGACACCCTATCTGGAAACACCATATATTTT. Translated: CASSLNFDTLSGNTIYF.

This CDR3 reads CASSTGIRTTNEKLFF. CDR3 DNA: TGTGCCAGTAGTACGGGGATCCGTACAACTAATGAAAAACTGTTTTTT. The V gene is TRBV19, the J gene TRBJ1-4; D not resolved. Germline CDR1 is LNHDA and CDR2 is SQIVND (reference sequence). The length of the CDR3 is 16 residues. V shed 4 bases and J shed 0 bases, with 12 bases lying between them.

The CDR3 DNA reads as TGTGCCAGCAGGACAGGGGCGAGCAATCAGCCCCAGCATTTT. This sequence encodes CASRTGASNQPQHF. J is TRBJ1-5 and V is TRBV6-1; TRBD1 matches 8 bases. Germline V gene sequence: CDR1 MNHNS, CDR2 SASEGT. Unmatched junction bases numbered 2, after V lost 6 bases and J lost 1 base. The CDR3 is 14 residues long.

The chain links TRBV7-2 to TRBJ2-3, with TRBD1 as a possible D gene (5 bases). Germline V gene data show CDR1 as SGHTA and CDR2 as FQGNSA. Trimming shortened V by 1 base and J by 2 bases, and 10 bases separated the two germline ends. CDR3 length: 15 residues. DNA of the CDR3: TGTGCCAGCAGCTTAGTGGGCAGGGACACAGATACGCAGTATTTT. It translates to CASSLVGRDTDTQYF.

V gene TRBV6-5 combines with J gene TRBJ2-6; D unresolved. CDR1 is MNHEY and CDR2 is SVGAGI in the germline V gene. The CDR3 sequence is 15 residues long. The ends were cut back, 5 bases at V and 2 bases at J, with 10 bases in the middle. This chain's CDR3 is CASSPPAAGANVLTF. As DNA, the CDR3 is TGTGCCAGCAGTCCCCCGGCGGCTGGGGCCAACGTCCTGACTTTC.

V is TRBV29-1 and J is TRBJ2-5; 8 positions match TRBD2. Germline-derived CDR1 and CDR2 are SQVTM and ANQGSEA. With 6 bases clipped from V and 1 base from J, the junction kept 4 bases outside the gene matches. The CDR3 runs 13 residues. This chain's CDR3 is CSVAGTSQETQYF. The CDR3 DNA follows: TGCAGCGTAGCCGGGACTAGCCAAGAGACCCAGTACTTC.

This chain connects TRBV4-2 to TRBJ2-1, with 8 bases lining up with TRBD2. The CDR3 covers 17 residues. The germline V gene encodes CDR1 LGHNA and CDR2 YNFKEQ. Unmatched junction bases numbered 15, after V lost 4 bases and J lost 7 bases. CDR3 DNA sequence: TGTGCCAGCAGCCCTACTTGGTTTAGCGGGAATGGAAATGAGCAGTTCTTC. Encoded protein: CASSPTWFSGNGNEQFF.

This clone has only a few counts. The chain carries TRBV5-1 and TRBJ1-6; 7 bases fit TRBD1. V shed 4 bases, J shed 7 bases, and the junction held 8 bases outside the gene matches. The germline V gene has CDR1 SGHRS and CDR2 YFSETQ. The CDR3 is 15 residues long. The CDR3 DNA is TGCGCCAGCAGCGCTGGCCGGGACAGCAATTCACCCCTCCACTTT. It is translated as CASSAGRDSNSPLHF.

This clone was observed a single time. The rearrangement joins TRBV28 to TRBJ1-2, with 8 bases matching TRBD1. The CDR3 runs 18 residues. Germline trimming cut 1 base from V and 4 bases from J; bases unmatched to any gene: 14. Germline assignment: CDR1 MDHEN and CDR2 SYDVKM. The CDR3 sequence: CASSLSVPGGGGTYGYTF. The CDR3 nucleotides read TGTGCCAGCAGTTTATCCGTCCCAGGGGGCGGGGGTACCTATGGCTACACCTTC.

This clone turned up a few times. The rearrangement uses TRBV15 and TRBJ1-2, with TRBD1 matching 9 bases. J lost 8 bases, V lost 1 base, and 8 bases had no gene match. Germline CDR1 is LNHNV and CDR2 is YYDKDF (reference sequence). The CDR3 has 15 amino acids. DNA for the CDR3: TGTGCCACCAGCAGAGCTCACACAGGGGGCGGCGGCTACACCTTC. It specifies CATSRAHTGGGGYTF.

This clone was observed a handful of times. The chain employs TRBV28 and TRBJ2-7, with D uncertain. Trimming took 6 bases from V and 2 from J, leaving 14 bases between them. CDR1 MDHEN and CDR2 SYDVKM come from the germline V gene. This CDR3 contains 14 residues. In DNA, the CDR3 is TGTGCCAGCAGCCCTACCCCGTCTCCCTACGAGCAGTACTTC. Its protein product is CASSPTPSPYEQYF.

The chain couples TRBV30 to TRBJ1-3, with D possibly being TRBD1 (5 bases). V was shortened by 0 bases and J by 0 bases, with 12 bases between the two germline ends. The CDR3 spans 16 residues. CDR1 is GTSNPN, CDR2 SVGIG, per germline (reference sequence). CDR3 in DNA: TGTGCCTGGAGTGTATCGGGGGGAAACTCTGGAAACACCATATATTTT. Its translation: CAWSVSGGNSGNTIYF. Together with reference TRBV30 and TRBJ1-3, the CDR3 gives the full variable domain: SQTIHQWPATLVQPVGSPLSLECTVEGTSNPNLYWYRQAAGRGLQLLFYSVGIGQISSEVPQNLSASRPQDRQFILSSKKLLLSDSGFYLCAWSVSGGNSGNTIYFGEGSWLTVV.

The CDR3 reads CASSLDRSYGYTF. The DNA of the CDR3 is TGTGCCAGCAGCTTGGACAGGAGCTATGGCTACACCTTC. The gene calls are TRBV5-6 and TRBJ1-2; tentatively, D is TRBD1 (5 bases). CDR1 and CDR2 from the germline V gene are SGHDT and YYEEEE. Trimming shortened V by 0 bases and J by 4 bases, and 7 bases separated the two germline ends. This CDR3 region has 13 residues.

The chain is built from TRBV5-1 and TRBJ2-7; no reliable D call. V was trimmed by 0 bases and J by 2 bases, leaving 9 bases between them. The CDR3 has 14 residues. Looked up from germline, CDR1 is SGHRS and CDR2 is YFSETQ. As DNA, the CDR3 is TGCGCCAGCAGCTTGGAACAGCAAACCTACGAGCAGTACTTC. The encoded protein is CASSLEQQTYEQYF. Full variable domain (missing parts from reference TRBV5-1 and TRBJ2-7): KAGVTQTPRYLIKTRGQQVTLSCSPISGHRSVSWYQQTPGQGLQFLFEYFSETQRNKGNFPGRFSGRQFSNSRSEMNVSTLELGDSALYLCASSLEQQTYEQYFGPGTRLTVT.

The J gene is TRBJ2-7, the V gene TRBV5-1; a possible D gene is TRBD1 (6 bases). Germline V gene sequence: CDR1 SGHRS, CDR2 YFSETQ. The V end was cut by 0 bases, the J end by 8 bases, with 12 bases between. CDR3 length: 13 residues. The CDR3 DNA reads TGCGCCAGCAGCTTGGCTCCAGGGGAAAAGCAGTACTTC. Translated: CASSLAPGEKQYF.

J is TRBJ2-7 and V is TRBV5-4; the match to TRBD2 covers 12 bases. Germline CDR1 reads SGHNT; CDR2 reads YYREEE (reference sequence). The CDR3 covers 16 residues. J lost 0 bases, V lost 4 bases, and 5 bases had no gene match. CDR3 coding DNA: TGTGCCAGCAGCCTGCGACTAGCGGGGGTCTCCTACGAGCAGTACTTC. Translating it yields CASSLRLAGVSYEQYF.

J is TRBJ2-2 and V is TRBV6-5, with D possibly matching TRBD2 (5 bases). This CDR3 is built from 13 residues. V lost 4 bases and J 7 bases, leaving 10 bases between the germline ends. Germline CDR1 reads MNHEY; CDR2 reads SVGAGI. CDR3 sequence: CASSSTRFGELFF. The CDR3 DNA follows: TGTGCCAGCAGTTCTACTAGGTTCGGGGAGCTGTTTTTT.

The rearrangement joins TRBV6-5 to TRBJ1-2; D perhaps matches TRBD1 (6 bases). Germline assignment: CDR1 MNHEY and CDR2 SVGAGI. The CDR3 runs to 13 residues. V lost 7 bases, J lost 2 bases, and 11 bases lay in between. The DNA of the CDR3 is TGTGCCAGCACTCAGGGGACCAACTATGGCTACACCTTC. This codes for CASTQGTNYGYTF.

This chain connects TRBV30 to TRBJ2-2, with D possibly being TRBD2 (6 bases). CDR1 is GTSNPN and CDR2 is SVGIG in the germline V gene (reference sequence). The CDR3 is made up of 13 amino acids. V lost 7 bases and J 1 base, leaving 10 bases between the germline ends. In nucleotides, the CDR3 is TGTGCCTTATCTAGCGTGAACACCGGGGAGCTGTTTTTT. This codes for CALSSVNTGELFF.

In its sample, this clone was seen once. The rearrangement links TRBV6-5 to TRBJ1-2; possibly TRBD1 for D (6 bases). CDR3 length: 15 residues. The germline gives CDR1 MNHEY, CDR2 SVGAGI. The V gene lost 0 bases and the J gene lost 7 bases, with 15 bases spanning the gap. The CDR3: CASSYSQRTVGGYTF. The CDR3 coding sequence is TGTGCCAGCAGTTACTCGCAGCGGACAGTTGGTGGCTACACCTTC.

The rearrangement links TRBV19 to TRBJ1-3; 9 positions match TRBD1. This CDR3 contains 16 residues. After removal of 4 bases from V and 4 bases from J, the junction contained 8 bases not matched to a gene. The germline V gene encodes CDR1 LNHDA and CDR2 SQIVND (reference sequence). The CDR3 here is CASSTTGTGQGNTIYF. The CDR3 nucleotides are TGTGCCAGTAGTACGACGGGGACAGGGCAGGGAAACACCATATATTTT. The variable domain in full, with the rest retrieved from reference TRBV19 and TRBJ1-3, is DGGITQSPKYLFRKEGQNVTLSCEQNLNHDAMYWYRQDPGQGLRLIYYSQIVNDFQKGDIAEGYSVSREKKESFPLTVTSAQKNPTAFYLCASSTTGTGQGNTIYFGEGSWLTVV.